The entry below gives a single T cell receptor beta chain sequence along with its context. Trimming cost V 1 base and J 6 bases; bases outside gene matches: 2. This CDR3 region has 14 residues. Looked up from germline, CDR1 is MNHEY and CDR2 is SVGEGT. This record belongs to a study of blood T cell repertoires in COVID-19. For the study at large: The origin of the acute and convalescent COVID-19 samples was the United States, Italy and Spain. The analysed material was cDNA or gDNA that came from T cells, B-cell-depleted T cells, or PBMCs.

Original analysis: Cell counts per sample came from amplifying reference gene primers. Libraries were prepared by immunoSEQ multiplex PCR; TCRdb keeps only in-frame clonotypes and omits some of them. That table furnishes V, J and clone size, whereas the DNA furnished D and trimming. This sample has around 280,000 clones; 87% occur once, and the top ten carry roughly 2%. The sequenced sample consisted of peripheral blood. The V call is TRBV6-2 or TRBV6-3, the J call TRBJ1-2; 10 positions agree with TRBD1. This TCR derives from a woman between 45 and 60 years old who had recovered from COVID-19. This CDR3 reads CASSYWDRGDGYTF. As DNA, the CDR3 is TGTGCCAGCAGTTACTGGGACAGGGGAGATGGCTACACCTTC.